These T cell receptor beta chains were read from a single sample in a study of blood T cell repertoires in COVID-19. Sequencing was performed with immunoSEQ multiplex PCR; in TCRdb, only in-frame clones are kept and a portion is missing. The sample includes about 43,000 clones, 87% of them seen just once. The sample consisted of peripheral blood. The receptors here all came from a woman of 80 years or more with active COVID-19. CDR3s include the opening cysteine and the closing phenylalanine or tryptophan. The D gene is left open where the match is weak. A clone size is listed for some rows: how often the clone was seen (once, few, many), or a class if it is expanded.

V,D,J,size,DNA,CDR3
TRBV24-1,TRBD2,TRBJ2-1,-,TGTGCCACCAGTGACCCCATCGGGGGGGCCATGGATGAGCAGTTCTTC,CATSDPIGGAMDEQFF
TRBV15,-,TRBJ2-7,few,TGTGCCACCAGCAGAGACCGGGGTACCTACGAGCAGTACTTC,CATSRDRGTYEQYF
TRBV7-2,TRBD1,TRBJ1-3,-,TGTGCCAGCAGCTTAAGGGTACCGGGACAGGGAGCTGGAAACACCATATATTTT,CASSLRVPGQGAGNTIYF
TRBV7-9,TRBD1,TRBJ2-5,-,TGTGCCAGCAGCTTAGTAGGGGGCGAAGAGACCCAGTACTTC,CASSLVGGEETQYF
TRBV5-1,-,TRBJ1-4,-,TGCGCCAGCAGCTTGATAGTCGATGCAACTAATGAAAAACTGTTTTTT,CASSLIVDATNEKLFF
TRBV5-5,-,TRBJ1-2,-,TGTGCCAGCAGCTTGATTACAGGGTGGGACTATGGCTACACCTTC,CASSLITGWDYGYTF
TRBV6-5,TRBD1,TRBJ1-1,-,TGTGCCAGCAGAAAACCGGGACAGGGGGTCTCTGAAGCTTTCTTT,CASRKPGQGVSEAFF
TRBV28,-,TRBJ1-1,-,TGTGCCAGCAGTTCTTTCAGGGGTATGAACACTGAAGCTTTCTTT,CASSSFRGMNTEAFF
TRBV5-4,TRBD1,TRBJ2-5,once,TGTGCCAGCAGCTTGAAAACCGGACAGGGTAGGGAGACCCAGTACTTC,CASSLKTGQGRETQYF
TRBV4-1,-,TRBJ1-6,few,TGCGCCAGCAGCCAAGTGGCAGCCCTGGGCAATTCACCCCTCCACTTT,CASSQVAALGNSPLHF
TRBV19,-,TRBJ1-4,-,TGTGCCAGTACCCGTCGCCGGGAGAGCGAAAAACTGTTTTTT,CASTRRRESEKLFF
TRBV11-2,-,TRBJ1-3,-,TGTGCCAGCAGCTTAGGACGGTGGAGCTCTGGAAACACCATATATTTT,CASSLGRWSSGNTIYF
TRBV7-8,TRBD1,TRBJ1-1,-,TGTGCCAGCAGCCCAACCGGGACAGGAGCTTTCTTT,CASSPTGTGAFF
TRBV28,TRBD1,TRBJ1-5,few,TGTGCCAGCAGTTTACCTTTGGGACAGGGGGCTCGGCCCCAGCATTTT,CASSLPLGQGARPQHF
TRBV5-1,TRBD1,TRBJ2-7,-,TGCGCCAGCAGCTTGGGACAGGGTTGGAGCTCCTACGAGCAGTACTTC,CASSLGQGWSSYEQYF
TRBV11-2,TRBD2,TRBJ2-1,-,TGTGCCAGCAGCTTAGCACTAGCGGGGCTCGATGAGCAGTTCTTC,CASSLALAGLDEQFF
TRBV7-7,-,TRBJ2-2,-,TGTGCCAGCAGCACAGCCGGGAGTCCGAACACCGGGGAGCTGTTTTTT,CASSTAGSPNTGELFF
TRBV3-1/TRBV3-2,-,TRBJ1-1,once,TGTGCCAGCAGCCACGCAGAAAACACTGAAGCTTTCTTT,CASSHAENTEAFF
TRBV28,TRBD1,TRBJ1-1,-,TGTGCCAGCAGCTCCGGGGGCAGGGGGCAGGTGAACACTGAAGCTTTCTTT,CASSSGGRGQVNTEAFF
TRBV6-2/TRBV6-3,-,TRBJ1-1,-,TGTGCCAGCAGTTACTCGGAGGGTGCAGCTTTCTTT,CASSYSEGAAFF
TRBV19,-,TRBJ1-5,-,TGTGCCAGTTCACAGGTAAATAGCAATCAGCCCCAGCATTTT,CASSQVNSNQPQHF
TRBV6-6,-,TRBJ2-1,-,TGTGCCAGCGGGACTCGCCGGGGCAGGGATCGTGAGCAGTTCTTC,CASGTRRGRDREQFF
TRBV27,-,TRBJ1-5,-,TGTGCCAGCAGTTTGGGGGAGGATCAGCCCCAGCATTTT,CASSLGEDQPQHF
TRBV2,-,TRBJ1-2,-,TGTGCCAGCTGTGGGGGGGAGTTTGTGGATGGCTACACCTTC,CASCGGEFVDGYTF
TRBV19,-,TRBJ1-3,-,TGTGCCAGTAGTATCGACAGAGACTCTGGAAACACCATATATTTT,CASSIDRDSGNTIYF
TRBV7-8,-,TRBJ1-2,once,TGTGCCAGCAGCTCCAGGGTTACCTATGGCTACACCTTC,CASSSRVTYGYTF
TRBV7-8,-,TRBJ2-2,once,TGTGCCAGCAGCTTAGTTAGTGCTAACACCGGGGAGCTGTTTTTT,CASSLVSANTGELFF
TRBV7-2,TRBD1,TRBJ2-7,-,TGTGCCAGCAGCTTGACGACCGGGACAGGAGGGGAGCAGTACTTC,CASSLTTGTGGEQYF
TRBV6-2/TRBV6-3,TRBD1,TRBJ1-2,-,TGTGCCAGCAGTTACTGGACAGGGGATGGCTACACCTTC,CASSYWTGDGYTF
TRBV2,TRBD1,TRBJ1-1,-,TGTGCCAGCAGCCCGGGACAGGAAGCTTTCTTT,CASSPGQEAFF
TRBV6-6,TRBD1,TRBJ2-3,once,TGTGCCAGCAGTTCCCAGACAGGGCTTAGCACAGATACGCAGTATTTT,CASSSQTGLSTDTQYF
TRBV18,-,TRBJ1-1,once,TGTGCCAGCTCACCACTAGGGGATGCTGAAGCTTTCTTT,CASSPLGDAEAFF
TRBV7-2,TRBD2,TRBJ2-3,-,TGTGCCAGCAGCTTACATAGCGGGGGGGGAGATACGCAGTATTTT,CASSLHSGGGDTQYF
TRBV27,TRBD2,TRBJ2-1,-,TGTGCCACTTGGGACTACGTAACTGGCAATGAGCAGTTCTTC,CATWDYVTGNEQFF
TRBV3-1/TRBV3-2,TRBD1,TRBJ2-7,once,TGTGCCAGCAGCCAAGGAGACAGGGTAGGCGAGCAGTACTTC,CASSQGDRVGEQYF
TRBV7-9,-,TRBJ1-6,-,TGTGCCAGCAGCTTAGCGCAGACAGATAATTCACCCCTCCACTTT,CASSLAQTDNSPLHF
TRBV9,-,TRBJ2-7,few,TGTGCCAGCAGCCCCCCTCAGAGGAGCTCCTACGAGCAGTACTTC,CASSPPQRSSYEQYF
TRBV6-2/TRBV6-3,TRBD2,TRBJ2-3,-,TGTGCCAGCAGTTACCTAGGTAGCGGGGGCACAGATACGCAGTATTTT,CASSYLGSGGTDTQYF
TRBV18,TRBD1,TRBJ2-4,-,TGTGCCAGCTCACCTAGACAGGGGATCGTTACCAAAAACATTCAGTACTTC,CASSPRQGIVTKNIQYF
TRBV6-2/TRBV6-3,-,TRBJ2-2,-,TGTGCCAGCAGCTCGATAGCGTTCGGGGAGAACACCGGGGAGCTGTTTTTT,CASSSIAFGENTGELFF
TRBV6-4,-,TRBJ1-1,-,TGTGCCAGCAGCCAACAGGAGAACACTGAAGCTTTCTTT,CASSQQENTEAFF
TRBV9,TRBD1,TRBJ2-6,once,TGTGCCAGCAGCCCCGGACAGGGCTCTGGGGCCAACGTCCTGACTTTC,CASSPGQGSGANVLTF
TRBV7-2,-,TRBJ2-5,-,TGTGCCAGCAGCTTAGGATCCGGGATGGAGACCCAGTACTTC,CASSLGSGMETQYF
TRBV4-3,TRBD1,TRBJ1-6,-,TGCGCCAGCAGCCAAAAACAGGGGAGTGGTAATTCACCCCTCCACTTT,CASSQKQGSGNSPLHF